The 14 T cell receptor beta chains given below trace back to one sample, sequenced in a study of identical twins. TCRdb reprocessed the 5' RACE reads via MiXCR and lists one record per CDR3 protein. The data show 300,000 or so distinct CDR3 sequences, with roughly 8.6% seen just once and 6% to 8.5% held by the top ten. These same data were also listed under a study on yellow fever vaccine responses in identical twins.

The specimen was CD8+ T cells sorted from blood. These receptor sequences come from a woman younger than 30 in good health.

This clonotype was seen only a few times. This rearrangement joins TRBV7-9 to TRBJ2-3; the D gene is possibly TRBD1 (5 bases). Germline CDR1 and CDR2: SEHNR and FQNEAQ (reference sequence). V gave up 2 bases and J gave up 4 bases, with 10 bases separating them. This CDR3 has 14 residues. CDR3 residues: CASSLYQGADTQYF. CDR3 in DNA: TGTGCCAGCAGCTTATATCAAGGGGCAGATACGCAGTATTTT.

This clonotype was observed a single time. The germline gene is not matched at one end of the junction; a read error may be the cause. The chain is built from TRBV27 and TRBJ2-1; perhaps D is TRBD1 or TRBD2 (6 bases each). Germline-derived CDR1 and CDR2 are MNHEY and SMNVEV (reference sequence). The CDR3 is 13 residues long. Here the CDR3 reads CASKGGSHNKQFF. In nucleotides, the CDR3 is TGTGCCAGCAAGGGGGGATCCCACAATAAGCAGTTCTTC.

Here the CDR3 DNA reads TGTGCCAGCAGCCCGCGACAGGGTTCGAACACCGGGGAGCTGTTTTTT. Its translation is CASSPRQGSNTGELFF. The genes are TRBV11-3 and TRBJ2-2, with TRBD1 identical over 7 bases. V was clipped by 5 bases and J by 0 bases; unmatched bases: 6. CDR1 is SGHNT, CDR2 YENEEA, per germline. The CDR3 is 16 amino acids.

The chain has TRBV7-3 and TRBJ2-1; tentatively, D is TRBD1 or TRBD2 (5 bases each). Per germline, CDR1 SGHTA and CDR2 FQGTGA. The ends were cut back, 1 base at V and 0 bases at J, with 16 bases in the middle. The CDR3 length is 18 residues. The DNA of the CDR3 is TGTGCCAGCAGCTTAAAAGGGCCTGGGGCGGGCTCCTACAATGAGCAGTTCTTC. It encodes CASSLKGPGAGSYNEQFF.

This chain joins TRBV6-2 or TRBV6-3 and TRBJ2-1, with D maybe TRBD1 (6 bases). Germline CDR1 and CDR2: MNHEY and SVGEGT. The length of the CDR3 is 14 residues. Trimming took off 6 bases at V and 3 bases at J, with 12 bases between the two ends. In DNA, the CDR3 is TGTGCCAGCAGCCCGGACAGCTACTACAATGAGCAGTTCTTC. This translates into CASSPDSYYNEQFF.

This clonotype turned up a few times. The chain links TRBV11-1 to TRBJ2-5; either TRBD1 or TRBD2 may fit D (5 bases each). Trimming left V 3 bases short and J 5 bases short, with 25 bases between. Germline values: CDR1 SGHAT, CDR2 FQDESV (reference sequence). The CDR3 sequence is 18 residues long. The CDR3 DNA sequence: TGTGCCAGCAGCTTGAACCCTCATGGGACCAGTATGGAGGAGACCCAGTACTTC. The encoded protein is CASSLNPHGTSMEETQYF.

Only a few counts were recorded for this clonotype. This chain uses TRBV4-3 with TRBJ2-7, with 10 nucleotides matching TRBD1. J gave up 2 bases and V 3 bases, and 10 bases lay outside the gene matches. CDR1 is LGHNA and CDR2 is YSLEER in the germline V gene. The CDR3 has 17 residues. CDR3 in DNA: TGCGCCAGCAGCCAGGACTCCGGACAGGGGGTAACCTACGAGCAGTACTTC. It yields the protein CASSQDSGQGVTYEQYF.

V is TRBV4-1 and J is TRBJ2-7; the D gene is possibly TRBD1 (5 bases). There are 15 residues in the CDR3. Trimming left V 0 bases short and J 1 base short, with 10 bases between. The germline V gene has CDR1 MGHRA and CDR2 YSYEKL. CDR3 amino acids: CASSQEAGWSYEQYF. The DNA of the CDR3 is TGCGCCAGCAGCCAAGAGGCAGGGTGGTCCTACGAGCAGTACTTC.

J is TRBJ2-5 and V is TRBV5-6; TRBD2 agrees at 8 bases. The CDR3 loop spans 16 amino acids. The J segment lost 5 bases and the V segment lost 2 bases, leaving 11 bases of the junction unmatched. Germline CDR1 reads SGHDT; CDR2 reads YYEEEE. For the CDR3, the DNA is TGTGCCAGCAGCTTTTGGGTCGGGGGGGTCGGGGAGACCCAGTACTTC. Protein: CASSFWVGGVGETQYF.

V usage is TRBV14 and J usage is TRBJ2-3; 12 bases are shared with TRBD2. CDR3 length equals 17 residues. In germline, CDR1 is SGHDN, CDR2 FVKESK. J was trimmed by 2 bases and V by 1 base; bases with no gene match: 4. The CDR3 here is CASSQGTSGKLTDTQYF. The CDR3 region has the DNA TGTGCCAGCAGCCAAGGGACTAGCGGGAAGCTCACAGATACGCAGTATTTT.

Only a few counts were recorded for this clonotype. The gene calls are TRBV3-1 and TRBJ2-1; D remains ambiguous. The CDR3 extends over 14 amino acids. Trimming shortened V by 0 bases and J by 9 bases, and 12 bases separated the two germline ends. The germline V gene encodes CDR1 LGHDT and CDR2 YNNKEL (reference sequence). The CDR3: CASSQEIAMREQFF. CDR3 in DNA: TGTGCCAGCAGCCAAGAAATAGCTATGCGTGAGCAGTTCTTC.

This chain joins TRBV7-9 and TRBJ2-7, with D possibly being TRBD1 (6 bases). Germline values: CDR1 SEHNR, CDR2 FQNEAQ (reference sequence). Trimming stripped 5 bases from V and 3 bases from J, with 17 bases between. The CDR3 is 15 amino acids. CDR3 protein: CASSPEHRVYYEQYF. The CDR3 bases are TGTGCCAGCAGCCCTGAGCACAGGGTTTACTACGAGCAGTACTTC.

This clonotype was counted at least ten times. The V call is TRBV29-1, the J call TRBJ1-1; 10 nucleotides align to TRBD1. CDR3 size: 14 residues. The J segment lost 3 bases and the V segment lost 6 bases, leaving 7 bases of the junction unmatched. Per the germline V gene, CDR1 is SQVTM and CDR2 is ANQGSEA. The CDR3 loop is CSVVLTGGYTEAFF. For the CDR3, the DNA is TGCAGCGTAGTATTGACAGGGGGCTACACTGAAGCTTTCTTT.

As concerns this clonotype: This could be a read error, since a much larger clone is one nucleotide away. J is TRBJ2-5 and V is TRBV4-3, with D perhaps assigned TRBD1 or TRBD2 (6 bases each). The CDR3 loop spans 14 amino acids. Germline CDR1 is LGHNA and CDR2 is YSLEER. This chain's CDR3 is CASSQESRGESQYF. CDR3 nucleotide sequence: TGCGCCAGCAGCCAAGAATCGAGGGGGGAGAGCCAGTACTTC.